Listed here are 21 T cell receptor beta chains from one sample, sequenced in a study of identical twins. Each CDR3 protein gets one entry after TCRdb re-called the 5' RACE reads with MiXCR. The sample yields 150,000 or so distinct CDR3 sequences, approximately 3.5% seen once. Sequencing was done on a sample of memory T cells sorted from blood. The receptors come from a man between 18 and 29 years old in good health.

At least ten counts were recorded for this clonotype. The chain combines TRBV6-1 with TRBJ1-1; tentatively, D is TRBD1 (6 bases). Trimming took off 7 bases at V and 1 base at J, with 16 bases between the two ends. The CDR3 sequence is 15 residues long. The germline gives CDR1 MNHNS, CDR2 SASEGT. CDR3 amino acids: CASKGVGLGNTEAFF. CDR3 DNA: TGTGCCAGCAAGGGGGTCGGGTTGGGGAACACTGAAGCTTTCTTT.

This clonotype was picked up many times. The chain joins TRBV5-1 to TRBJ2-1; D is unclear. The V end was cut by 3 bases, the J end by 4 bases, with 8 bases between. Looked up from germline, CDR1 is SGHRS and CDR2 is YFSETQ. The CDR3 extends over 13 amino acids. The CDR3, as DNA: TGCGCCAGCAGCTACCAAGAGTACAATGAGCAGTTCTTC. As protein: CASSYQEYNEQFF.

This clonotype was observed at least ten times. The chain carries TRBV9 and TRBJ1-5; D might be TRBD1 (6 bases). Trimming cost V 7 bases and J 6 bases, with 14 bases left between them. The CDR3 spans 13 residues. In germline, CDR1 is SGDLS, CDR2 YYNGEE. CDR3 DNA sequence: TGTGCCAGCGGAGAAACAGGGCTTCAGCCCCAGCATTTT. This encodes CASGETGLQPQHF.

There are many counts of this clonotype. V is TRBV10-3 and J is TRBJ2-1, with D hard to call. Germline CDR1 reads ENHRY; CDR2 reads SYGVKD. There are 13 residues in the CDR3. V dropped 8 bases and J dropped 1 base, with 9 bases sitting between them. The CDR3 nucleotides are TGTGCCATCGGTTCCGGGTCCTACAATGAGCAGTTCTTC. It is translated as CAIGSGSYNEQFF.

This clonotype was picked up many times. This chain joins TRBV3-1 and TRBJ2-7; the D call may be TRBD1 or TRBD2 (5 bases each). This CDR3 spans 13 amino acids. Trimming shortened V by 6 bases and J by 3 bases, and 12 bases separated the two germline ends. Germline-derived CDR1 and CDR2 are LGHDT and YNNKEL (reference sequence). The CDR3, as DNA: TGTGCCAGCAGGCCAGCAGGGAGCTACGAGCAGTACTTC. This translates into CASRPAGSYEQYF.

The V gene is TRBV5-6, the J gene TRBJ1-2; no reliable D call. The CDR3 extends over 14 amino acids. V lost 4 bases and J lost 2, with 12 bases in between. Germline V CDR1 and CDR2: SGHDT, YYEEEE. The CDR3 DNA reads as TGTGCCAGCAGCAACCGACTCCTAAACTATGGCTACACCTTC. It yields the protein CASSNRLLNYGYTF.

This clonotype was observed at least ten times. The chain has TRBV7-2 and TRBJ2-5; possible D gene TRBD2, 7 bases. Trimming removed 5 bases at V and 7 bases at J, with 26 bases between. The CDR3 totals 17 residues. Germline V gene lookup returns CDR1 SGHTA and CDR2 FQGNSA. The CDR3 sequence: CASSPRGGGGSSATQYF. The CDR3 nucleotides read TGTGCCAGCAGCCCCCGAGGGGGGGGCGGGAGCTCCGCGACCCAGTACTTC.

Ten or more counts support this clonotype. The CDR3: CASLAGVEQETQYF. As DNA, the CDR3 is TGTGCCAGCCTAGCGGGAGTCGAGCAAGAGACCCAGTACTTC. The chain uses TRBV7-8 and TRBJ2-5, with TRBD2 matching over 10 bases. Trimming cost V 8 bases and J 2 bases; bases outside gene matches: 5. The CDR3 totals 14 residues. Germline V gene data show CDR1 as SGHVS and CDR2 as FQNEAQ.

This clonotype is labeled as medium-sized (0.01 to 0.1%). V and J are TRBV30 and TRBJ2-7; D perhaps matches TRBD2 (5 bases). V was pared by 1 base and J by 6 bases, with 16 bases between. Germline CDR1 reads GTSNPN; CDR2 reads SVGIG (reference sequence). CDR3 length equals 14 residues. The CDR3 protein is CAWSDGKGVGEQYV. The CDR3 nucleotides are TGTGCCTGGAGTGACGGGAAAGGCGTGGGCGAGCAGTACGTC.

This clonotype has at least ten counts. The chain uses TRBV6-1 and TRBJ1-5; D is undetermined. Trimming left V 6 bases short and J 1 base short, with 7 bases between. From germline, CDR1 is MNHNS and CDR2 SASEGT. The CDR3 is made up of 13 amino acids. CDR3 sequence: CASRRGSNQPQHF. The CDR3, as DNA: TGTGCCAGCAGGAGAGGGAGCAATCAGCCCCAGCATTTT.

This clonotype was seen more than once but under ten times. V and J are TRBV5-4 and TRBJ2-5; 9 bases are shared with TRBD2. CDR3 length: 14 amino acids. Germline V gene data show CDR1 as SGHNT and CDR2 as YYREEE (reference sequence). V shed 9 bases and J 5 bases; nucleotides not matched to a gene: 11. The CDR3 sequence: CATSSGTSYETQYF. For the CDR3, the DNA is TGTGCCACTTCGTCTGGGACTAGCTACGAGACCCAGTACTTC.

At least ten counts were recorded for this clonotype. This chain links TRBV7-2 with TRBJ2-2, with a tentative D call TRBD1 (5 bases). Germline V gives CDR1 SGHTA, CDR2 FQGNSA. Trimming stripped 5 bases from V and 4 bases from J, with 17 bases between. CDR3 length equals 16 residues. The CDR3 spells CASSRQILLSTGELFF. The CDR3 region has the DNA TGTGCCAGCAGCCGACAGATCTTACTTTCCACCGGGGAGCTGTTTTTT.

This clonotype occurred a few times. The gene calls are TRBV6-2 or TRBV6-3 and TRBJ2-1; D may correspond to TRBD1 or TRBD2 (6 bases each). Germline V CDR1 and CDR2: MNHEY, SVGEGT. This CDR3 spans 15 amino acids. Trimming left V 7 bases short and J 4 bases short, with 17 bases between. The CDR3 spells CASTDGGPNYNEQFF. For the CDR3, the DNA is TGTGCCAGCACGGATGGGGGGCCAAATTACAATGAGCAGTTCTTC.

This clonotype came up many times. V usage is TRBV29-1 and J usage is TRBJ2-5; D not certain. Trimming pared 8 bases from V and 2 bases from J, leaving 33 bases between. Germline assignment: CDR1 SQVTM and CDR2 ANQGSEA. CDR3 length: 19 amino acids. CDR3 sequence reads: CSPVVPGYSPGESQETQYF. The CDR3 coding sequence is TGCAGCCCTGTGGTCCCTGGATACAGCCCCGGAGAATCGCAAGAGACCCAGTACTTC.

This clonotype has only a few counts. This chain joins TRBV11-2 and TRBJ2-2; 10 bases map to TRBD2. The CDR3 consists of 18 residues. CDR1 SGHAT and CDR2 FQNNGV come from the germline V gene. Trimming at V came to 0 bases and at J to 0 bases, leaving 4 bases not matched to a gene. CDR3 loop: CASSLETSGISNTGELFF. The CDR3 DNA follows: TGTGCCAGCAGCTTAGAAACTAGCGGGATTTCGAACACCGGGGAGCTGTTTTTT.

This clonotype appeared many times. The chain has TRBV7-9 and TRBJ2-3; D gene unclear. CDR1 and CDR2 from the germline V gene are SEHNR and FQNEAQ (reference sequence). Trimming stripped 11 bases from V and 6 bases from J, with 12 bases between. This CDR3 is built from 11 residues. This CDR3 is CAGFYRDTQYF. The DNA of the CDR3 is TGTGCCGGGTTTTACCGGGATACGCAGTATTTT.

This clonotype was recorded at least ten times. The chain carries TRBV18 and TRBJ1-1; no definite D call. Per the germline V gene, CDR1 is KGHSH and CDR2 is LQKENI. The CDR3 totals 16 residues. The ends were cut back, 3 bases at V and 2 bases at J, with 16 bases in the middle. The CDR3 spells CASSPADWGRNTEAFF. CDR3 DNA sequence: TGTGCCAGCTCACCGGCCGATTGGGGTCGCAACACTGAAGCTTTCTTT.

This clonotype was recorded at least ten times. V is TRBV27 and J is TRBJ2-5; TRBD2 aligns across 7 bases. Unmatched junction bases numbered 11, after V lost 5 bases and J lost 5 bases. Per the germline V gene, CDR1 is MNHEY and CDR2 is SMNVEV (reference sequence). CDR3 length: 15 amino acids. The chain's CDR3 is CASSPRGGNSETQYF. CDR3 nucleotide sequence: TGTGCCAGCAGTCCTCGGGGAGGGAACTCGGAGACCCAGTACTTC.

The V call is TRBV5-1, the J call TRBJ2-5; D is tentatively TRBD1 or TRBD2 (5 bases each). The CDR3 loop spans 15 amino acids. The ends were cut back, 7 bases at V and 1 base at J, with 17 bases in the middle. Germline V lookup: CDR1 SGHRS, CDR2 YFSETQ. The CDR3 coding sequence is TGCGCCAGCTCCTGGGGCGTTGGGACCCAAGAGACCCAGTACTTC. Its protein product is CASSWGVGTQETQYF. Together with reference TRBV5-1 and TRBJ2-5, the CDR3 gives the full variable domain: KAGVTQTPRYLIKTRGQQVTLSCSPISGHRSVSWYQQTPGQGLQFLFEYFSETQRNKGNFPGRFSGRQFSNSRSEMNVSTLELGDSALYLCASSWGVGTQETQYFGPGTRLLVL.

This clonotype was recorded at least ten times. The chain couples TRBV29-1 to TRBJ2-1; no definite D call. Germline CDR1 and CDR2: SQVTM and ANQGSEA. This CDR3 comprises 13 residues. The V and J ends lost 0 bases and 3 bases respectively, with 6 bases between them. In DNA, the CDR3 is TGCAGCGTTGAAGAAGGGAACTACAATGAGCAGTTCTTC. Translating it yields CSVEEGNYNEQFF.

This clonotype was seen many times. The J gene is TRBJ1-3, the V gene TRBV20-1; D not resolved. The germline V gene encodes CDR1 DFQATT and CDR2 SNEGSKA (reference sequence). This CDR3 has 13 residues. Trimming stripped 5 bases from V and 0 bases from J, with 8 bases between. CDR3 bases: TGCAGTGCTGCTATATTCTCTGGAAACACCATATATTTT. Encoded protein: CSAAIFSGNTIYF.